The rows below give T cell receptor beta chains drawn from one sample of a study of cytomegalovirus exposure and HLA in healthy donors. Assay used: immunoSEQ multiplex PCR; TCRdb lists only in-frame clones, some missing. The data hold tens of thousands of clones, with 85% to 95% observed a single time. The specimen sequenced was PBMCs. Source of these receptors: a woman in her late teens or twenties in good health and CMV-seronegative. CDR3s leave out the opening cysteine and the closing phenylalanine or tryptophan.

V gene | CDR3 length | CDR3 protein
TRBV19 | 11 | ATRGTQGEKLF
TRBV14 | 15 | ASSHRTGPASGNTIY
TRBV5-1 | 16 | ASSSRPSAGGPYNEQF
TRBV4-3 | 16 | ASSQDSGESGARYGYT
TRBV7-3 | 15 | ASSPGQGRPSYNEQF
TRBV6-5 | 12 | ASRRGQGAGEAF
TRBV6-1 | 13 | ASVEALSGANVLT
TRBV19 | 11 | ASSRGGLDEQY
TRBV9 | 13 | ASSVEPRTGYGYT
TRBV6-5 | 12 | ASSYSAHLRGYT
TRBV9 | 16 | ASSAVAGGPVGTGELF
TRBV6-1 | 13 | ASSDSGQGGYEQY
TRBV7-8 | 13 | ASSRDRGLNQPQH
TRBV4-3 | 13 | ASSGQQGAGYGYT
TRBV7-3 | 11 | ASSSRTGSGYT
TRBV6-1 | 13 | ASSEVAGGTDTQY
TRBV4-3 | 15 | ASSQEVVRFSTDTQY
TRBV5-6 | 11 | ASSLDRRNEQF
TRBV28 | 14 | ASSLTGIATNEKLF
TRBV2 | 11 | ASGDRGAYGYT
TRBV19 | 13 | ASSGTPRLNTEAF
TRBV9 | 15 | ASSLMGGQGAGNTIY